These 14 T cell receptor beta chains share one sample of origin, sequenced in a study of molecular identifiers for immune sequencing clone quantification. Each CDR3 protein is one row after TCRdb ran MiXCR on the PCR reads. The top ten hold roughly 0.86% of the sample, which has 350,000 or so distinct CDR3 sequences, roughly a fifth seen once. Sequenced sample: naive CD8+ T cells from blood, with Jurkat cell RNA spiked in. Subset: FACS-sorted CD8+CD4-CCR7+CD45RA+ naive T cells. These receptors all come from a human donor in good health. Some libraries in this study had Jurkat cell RNA spiked in.

This clonotype was counted many times. This chain links TRBV6-2 or TRBV6-3 with TRBJ2-5, with D unclear. V lost 5 bases to trimming and J lost 4 bases, with 14 bases between them. Germline CDR1 MNHEY, CDR2 SVGEGT. The CDR3 has 14 amino acids. The CDR3 bases are TGTGCCAGCAGTCCTACAAGGAATGCAGAGACCCAGTACTTC. Encoded protein: CASSPTRNAETQYF.

This clonotype was picked up many times. The rearrangement joins TRBV6-2 or TRBV6-3 to TRBJ2-7; D is unresolved. Trimming shortened V by 8 bases and J by 3 bases, and 17 bases separated the two germline ends. Germline assignment: CDR1 MNHEY and CDR2 SVGEGT. The CDR3 extends over 14 amino acids. The DNA of the CDR3 is TGTGCCAGCGAGACCCGGGCTGTCAGCTACGAGCAGTACTTC. It specifies CASETRAVSYEQYF.

The table lists this clonotype with a few counts. A much larger clone is a single base away; this may be a read error. The genes are TRBV12-3 or TRBV12-4 and TRBJ1-6, with D perhaps TRBD1 (5 bases). Trimming stripped 1 base from V and 10 bases from J, with 20 bases between. The length of the CDR3 is 17 residues. The CDR3 DNA sequence: TGTGCCAGCAGTTTAGAAGTGTTGGGGGGTACGGGATCACCCCTCCACTTT. Residues: CASSLEVLGGTGSPLHF.

This clonotype has a count of ten or more. V and J are TRBV12-3 or TRBV12-4 and TRBJ2-1; 10 nucleotides match TRBD2. This CDR3 region has 15 residues. V was clipped by 6 bases and J by 8 bases; unmatched bases: 10. The CDR3 sequence: CASSGLAERIDEQFF. The DNA for the CDR3 is TGTGCCAGCAGCGGACTAGCGGAGAGGATCGATGAGCAGTTCTTC.

The sample holds one count of this clonotype. A much larger clone differs by one base, so this may be a read error. The J gene is TRBJ1-1, the V gene TRBV4-3; D gene ambiguous. Per the germline V gene, CDR1 is LGHNA and CDR2 is YSLEER. The CDR3 totals 14 residues. V dropped 7 bases and J dropped 0 bases, with 12 bases sitting between them. CDR3 DNA: TGCGCCAGCAACCGGACGGACCTGAACACTGAAGCTTTCTTT. Translated, it gives CASNRTDLNTEAFF.

There are many counts of this clonotype. J is TRBJ2-1 and V is TRBV7-6, with 13 positions matching TRBD2. J gave up 7 bases and V 3 bases, and 3 bases lay outside the gene matches. This CDR3 contains 15 residues. Per the germline V gene, CDR1 is SGHVS and CDR2 is FNYEAQ. This CDR3 reads CASSFLGLAGNEQFF. The CDR3 DNA reads TGTGCCAGCAGCTTTTTGGGACTAGCGGGAAATGAGCAGTTCTTC.

This clonotype was recorded at least ten times. The CDR3 nucleotides read TGTGCCAGCAGGCCCCTTACCGGGGGGGGGCCCCAAGAGACCCAGTACTTC. Translated: CASRPLTGGGPQETQYF. The chain uses TRBV28 and TRBJ2-5, with TRBD2 matching 8 bases. V trimming: 6 bases; J trimming: 1 base; junction bases outside the gene matches: 13. From germline, CDR1 is MDHEN and CDR2 SYDVKM. The CDR3 spans 17 residues.

As regards this clonotype: A much larger clone lies a single base off, so this may be a read error. The CDR3 coding sequence is TGTACCAGCAGTCTTCCGGCCTACTATGGCTACACCTTC. It is translated as CTSSLPAYYGYTF. This chain links TRBV12-3 or TRBV12-4 with TRBJ1-2; unclear D gene. The CDR3 consists of 13 residues.

As concerns this clonotype: A much larger clonotype is one base distant, so this may be a read error. The V call is TRBV10-2, the J call TRBJ2-2; D possibly uses TRBD1 or TRBD2 (5 bases each). The CDR3 has 13 amino acids. Germline lookup yields CDR1 WSHSY and CDR2 SAAADI. The CDR3: CTSTIGAGGELFF. The CDR3 DNA reads as TGCACCAGCACTATCGGGGCAGGCGGGGAGCTGTTTTTT.

Only a few counts were recorded for this clonotype. The V and J genes are TRBV7-9 and TRBJ2-3, with a weak D call TRBD1 (5 bases). CDR3 length equals 15 residues. V was pared by 1 base and J by 5 bases, with 13 bases between. Germline loops: CDR1 SEHNR, CDR2 FQNEAQ (reference sequence). The chain's CDR3 is CASSLVTVEEDTQYF. DNA for the CDR3: TGTGCCAGCAGCTTAGTGACAGTAGAGGAAGATACGCAGTATTTT. Complete variable domain (other parts from reference TRBV7-9 and TRBJ2-3): DTGVSQNPRHKITKRGQNVTFRCDPISEHNRLYWYRQTLGQGPEFLTYFQNEAQLEKSRLLSDRFSAERPKGSFSTLEIQRTEQGDSAMYLCASSLVTVEEDTQYFGPGTRLTVL.

The chain links TRBV4-3 to TRBJ2-1; D may correspond to TRBD1 or TRBD2 (5 bases each). Germline CDR1 LGHNA, CDR2 YSLEER. V lost 5 bases and J lost 11, with 10 bases in between. CDR3 length: 11 amino acids. CDR3 sequence reads: CASSTGTQQFF. The CDR3 bases are TGCGCCAGCAGCACCGGGACCCAGCAGTTCTTC.

This clonotype appeared many times. This chain links TRBV29-1 with TRBJ1-1; 8 bases are a match to TRBD1. The junction had 8 bases not matched to a gene; V was cut back by 7 bases and J by 4 bases. Germline CDR1 reads SQVTM; CDR2 reads ANQGSEA. The CDR3 consists of 13 residues. The CDR3 reads CSGDRGDSTEAFF. CDR3 bases: TGCAGCGGCGACAGGGGTGATTCCACTGAAGCTTTCTTT.

In its sample, this clonotype was seen a few times. The chain joins TRBV10-1 to TRBJ2-3; 7 bases line up with TRBD1. The germline V gene has CDR1 WNHNN and CDR2 SYGVQD (reference sequence). The CDR3 has 14 residues. The J segment lost 5 bases and the V segment lost 3 bases, leaving 5 bases of the junction unmatched. The chain's CDR3 is CASSDARGLDTQYF. The CDR3 coding sequence is TGCGCCAGCAGTGATGCCAGGGGGTTAGATACGCAGTATTTT.

This clonotype appeared many times. V gene TRBV27 combines with J gene TRBJ2-5; 11 nucleotides agree with TRBD1. This CDR3 comprises 15 residues. CDR1 and CDR2 from the germline V gene are MNHEY and SMNVEV (reference sequence). The trim removed 4 bases at V and 4 bases at J, leaving 5 bases unmatched. CDR3 nucleotide sequence: TGTGCCAGCAGTTCATGGACAGGGGGCGTAGAGACCCAGTACTTC. This codes for CASSSWTGGVETQYF.